This T cell receptor (beta chain) was found in a study of vaccination effects on CD4 cells after COVID-19. Turning to the study itself: Median timing of post-vaccine samples was 72 days after the second dose.

The CDR3 has 14 residues. Between the trimmed V and J ends, which lost 6 bases and 7 bases, there was a span of 13 bases. Germline assignment: CDR1 SGHVS and CDR2 FQNEAQ. CD4+ T cells were isolated after less than 13 days of culture. The cohort was immunized with two doses of either the BNT162b2 or mRNA-1273 vaccine. Profiling relied on immunoSEQ multiplex PCR, and the TCRdb table lists in-frame clones only, not all of them. The sample holds about 66,000 clones, roughly four fifths seen once. This clone was counted only a few times. Antigen: not known. Findings of the study overall: Cross-reactivity with common cold coronaviruses was shown by only 1 of 255 vaccine-induced clones in healthy vaccinees.

The receptor comes from a human donor who received a COVID-19 vaccine. Sequencing was performed on CD4+ T cells from PBMCs cultured without peptide, taken after COVID-19 vaccination. This chain links TRBV7-8 with TRBJ1-6, with D uncertain. The DNA for the CDR3 is TGTGCCAGCAGACCCCGTACGGGGAATTCACCCCTCCACTTT. It specifies CASRPRTGNSPLHF.